This T cell receptor (beta chain) is drawn from a study of blood T cell repertoires in COVID-19. Study-level information: COVID-19 samples from acute and convalescent phases originated in the United States, Italy and Spain. Sources were T cells, B-cell-depleted T cells, or PBMCs; the material itself was cDNA or gDNA.

Trimming took off 1 base at V and 0 bases at J, with 12 bases between the two ends. The CDR3 covers 16 residues. Germline V gene sequence: CDR1 SGHRS, CDR2 YFSETQ. Source study methods: Researchers report that nucleated cell counts were estimated from reference gene primer amplification. Sequenced by immunoSEQ multiplex PCR; TCRdb stores in-frame clones only, minus some. The DNA gave D and trimming, while V, J and clone size come from that table. The sample contains over 55,000 clones, more than 85% of which appear only once. J is TRBJ2-3 and V is TRBV5-1; possibly TRBD1 for D (5 bases). Sequencing input: peripheral blood. The TCR comes from a human donor with active COVID-19. The donor label of this sample is uncertain. In DNA form, the CDR3 reads TGCGCCAGCAGCTTGTACCGGCGGACAAGCACAGATACGCAGTATTTT. It is translated as CASSLYRRTSTDTQYF.